These 23 T cell receptor beta chains were all obtained from the same sample, sequenced in a study of shared clonotypes between healthy human individuals. Clones were read by immunoSEQ multiplex PCR, and TCRdb kept only the in-frame ones, dropping some. The table includes some 2 million clones, 85% to 95% detected once. CD8 cells classed as naive were CD45RO-negative and positively selected for CCR7, excluding terminally differentiated effector memory CD45RA+ cells. The sequencing input was naive CD8+ T cells sorted from blood. All receptors come from a man between 18 and 29 years old in good health.

The chain employs TRBV5-4 and TRBJ2-2; D remains unclear. There are 14 residues in the CDR3. Germline-derived CDR1 and CDR2 are SGHNT and YYREEE (reference sequence). V lost 3 bases and J 1 base, leaving 7 bases between the germline ends. The CDR3 spells CASSWTENTGELFF. The DNA for the CDR3 is TGTGCCAGCAGCTGGACGGAGAACACCGGGGAGCTGTTTTTT.

V usage is TRBV6-5 and J usage is TRBJ1-6; 8 bases fit TRBD1. CDR3 size: 14 residues. Per germline, CDR1 MNHEY and CDR2 SVGAGI. The trim removed 0 bases at V and 10 bases at J, leaving 2 bases unmatched. As DNA, the CDR3 is TGTGCCAGCAGTTACTCACAGGGGGAGTCACCCCTCCACTTT. Its protein is CASSYSQGESPLHF.

The chain employs TRBV9 and TRBJ1-2, with 7 bases that match TRBD1. The V gene's germline CDR1 is SGDLS and CDR2 YYNGEE. The ends lost 3 bases at V and 4 bases at J; junction bases unmatched: 9. The CDR3 is 15 amino acids. The CDR3 reads CASSEQGTPSYGYTF. CDR3 DNA: TGTGCCAGCAGCGAACAGGGGACGCCCTCCTATGGCTACACCTTC.

The chain carries TRBV2 and TRBJ1-5, with 8 bases matching TRBD1. The ends lost 6 bases at V and 4 bases at J; junction bases unmatched: 8. The germline V gene encodes CDR1 SNHLY and CDR2 FYNNEI. The CDR3 is made up of 15 amino acids. CDR3 coding DNA: TGTGCCAGCAGGGGGGACAGGCTAGAGAATCAGCCCCAGCATTTT. This codes for CASRGDRLENQPQHF.

The chain employs TRBV5-4 and TRBJ1-2; D not resolved. There are 14 residues in the CDR3. Trimming removed 0 bases from V and 3 bases from J, with 9 bases in between. Looked up from germline, CDR1 is SGHNT and CDR2 is YYREEE (reference sequence). CDR3 sequence reads: CASSLAGTDYGYTF. The CDR3 DNA is TGTGCCAGCAGCTTGGCGGGCACTGACTATGGCTACACCTTC.

V and J are TRBV18 and TRBJ2-2; possible D gene TRBD1, 6 bases. The V end was cut by 0 bases, the J end by 4 bases, with 9 bases between. The CDR3 is 15 residues long. The germline CDR1 and CDR2 sequences are KGHSH and LQKENI. CDR3 nucleotide sequence: TGTGCCAGCTCACCACCGGGACAACCCACCGGGGAGCTGTTTTTT. Amino acid sequence: CASSPPGQPTGELFF.

The chain couples TRBV6-1 to TRBJ2-1, with D possibly matching TRBD1 (5 bases). Trimming stripped 3 bases from V and 7 bases from J, with 16 bases between. The CDR3 has 15 residues. In germline, CDR1 is MNHNS, CDR2 SASEGT. The CDR3 loop reads CASSDSGWRSNEQFF. CDR3 DNA: TGTGCCAGCAGTGACTCAGGGTGGCGATCGAATGAGCAGTTCTTC.

With respect to this clone: Other nucleotide sequences in the sample specify the same CDR3. The chain couples TRBV27 to TRBJ2-7; TRBD1 matches 8 bases. CDR3 length: 13 amino acids. Germline V gives CDR1 MNHEY, CDR2 SMNVEV (reference sequence). Losses at the gene ends were 6 bases for V and 3 bases for J; bases not matched to a gene: 4. CDR3 nucleotide sequence: TGTGCCAGCAGCCCCGGGACAGGCTACGAGCAGTACTTC. This translates into CASSPGTGYEQYF.

The chain joins TRBV4-1 to TRBJ2-7; 16 bases agree with TRBD2. V shed 0 bases, J shed 7 bases, and the junction held 9 bases outside the gene matches. This CDR3 region has 18 residues. Germline CDR1 MGHRA, CDR2 YSYEKL. CDR3 sequence reads: CASSQDFRGLAGGQEQYF. The CDR3 DNA reads TGCGCCAGCAGCCAAGATTTCCGGGGACTAGCGGGAGGGCAAGAGCAGTACTTC.

The chain uses TRBV5-6 and TRBJ2-1, with D perhaps matching TRBD1 or TRBD2 (5 bases each). V was shortened by 4 bases and J by 4 bases, with 9 bases between the two germline ends. Germline CDR1 and CDR2: SGHDT and YYEEEE. CDR3 size: 13 residues. This chain's CDR3 is CASSQGAYNEQFF. As DNA, the CDR3 is TGTGCCAGCAGCCAGGGAGCATACAATGAGCAGTTCTTC.

This chain uses TRBV7-2 with TRBJ2-7; 9 bases map to TRBD2. Trimming at V came to 5 bases and at J to 2 bases, leaving 10 bases not matched to a gene. From germline, CDR1 is SGHTA and CDR2 FQGNSA. CDR3 size: 16 residues. CDR3 residues: CASSTAGLAGTYEQYF. CDR3 in DNA: TGTGCCAGCAGCACCGCCGGGCTAGCGGGAACCTACGAGCAGTACTTC.

The rearrangement joins TRBV5-4 to TRBJ2-7; D possibly corresponds to TRBD1 (5 bases). This CDR3 is 13 amino acids long. Germline lookup yields CDR1 SGHNT and CDR2 YYREEE (reference sequence). V dropped 1 base and J dropped 6 bases, with 11 bases sitting between them. The CDR3 is CASSLQGSGEQYF. DNA for the CDR3: TGTGCCAGCAGCTTGCAGGGTTCAGGCGAGCAGTACTTC. Full variable domain (missing parts from reference TRBV5-4 and TRBJ2-7): ETGVTQSPTHLIKTRGQQVTLRCSSQSGHNTVSWYQQALGQGPQFIFQYYREEENGRGNFPPRFSGLQFPNYSSELNVNALELDDSALYLCASSLQGSGEQYFGPGTRLTVT.

This sequence joins TRBV7-8 and TRBJ2-7, with D possibly matching TRBD2 (6 bases). Germline assignment: CDR1 SGHVS and CDR2 FQNEAQ. CDR3 length equals 14 residues. The V end lost 0 bases, the J end lost 5 bases, and 11 bases lay between the germline ends. CDR3 nucleotide sequence: TGTGCCAGCAGCTTAGCGGGAGGTTCGGACGAGCAGTACTTC. It codes for CASSLAGGSDEQYF.

This sequence joins TRBV9 and TRBJ2-2; 10 nucleotides agree with TRBD1. CDR3 length equals 15 residues. Germline V gene sequence: CDR1 SGDLS, CDR2 YYNGEE. V dropped 2 bases and J dropped 4; count of bases not matched to a gene: 2. The CDR3 DNA is TGTGCCAGCAGCGTCGGGACAGGGGCCACCGGGGAGCTGTTTTTT. This codes for CASSVGTGATGELFF.

Concerning this clone itself: The sample contains more than one DNA sequence encoding this CDR3. The V gene is TRBV6-5, the J gene TRBJ2-5; 11 bases fit TRBD2. This CDR3 has 14 amino acids. Germline CDR1 reads MNHEY; CDR2 reads SVGAGI. After removal of 4 bases from V and 5 bases from J, the junction contained 3 bases not matched to a gene. CDR3 amino acids: CASSFRLAGETQYF. CDR3 coding DNA: TGTGCCAGCAGTTTCAGACTAGCGGGGGAGACCCAGTACTTC.

CDR3 protein: CAIRTQGLGGLGDYGYTF. The CDR3 nucleotides read TGTGCCATCAGGACCCAGGGTCTGGGGGGCCTAGGCGACTATGGCTACACCTTC. This chain links TRBV10-3 with TRBJ1-2, with D perhaps TRBD1 (6 bases). V was clipped by 6 bases and J by 3 bases, with 26 bases between them. Germline loops: CDR1 ENHRY, CDR2 SYGVKD. This CDR3 is 18 amino acids long.

The chain couples TRBV6-4 to TRBJ2-1; 9 nucleotides match TRBD1. Germline V CDR1 and CDR2: MRHNA, SNTAGT. The CDR3 is 15 residues long. The V and J ends lost 4 bases and 4 bases, in that order; junction bases with no gene match: 5. DNA for the CDR3: TGTGCCAGCAGTGGCACAGGGGGCTTTTACAATGAGCAGTTCTTC. Amino acid sequence: CASSGTGGFYNEQFF.

This clone was seen only a few times. This sample includes further DNA sequences coding for the same CDR3. The chain couples TRBV9 to TRBJ2-7, with 7 bases lining up with TRBD2. V was pared by 0 bases and J by 2 bases, with 2 bases of the junction left unmatched. The CDR3 length is 14 residues. CDR1 and CDR2 from the germline V gene are SGDLS and YYNGEE. The CDR3 region has the DNA TGTGCCAGCAGCGTAGGCGGGGGAGCCTACGAGCAGTACTTC. This translates into CASSVGGGAYEQYF. The full variable domain, with the rest looked up from reference TRBV9 and TRBJ2-7, is DSGVTQTPKHLITATGQRVTLRCSPRSGDLSVYWYQQSLDQGLQFLIQYYNGEERAKGNILERFSAQQFPDLHSELNLSSLELGDSALYFCASSVGGGAYEQYFGPGTRLTVT.

The chain combines TRBV5-1 with TRBJ2-1, with D tentatively TRBD1 (6 bases). The CDR3 runs to 12 residues. Germline CDR1 and CDR2: SGHRS and YFSETQ. Trimming stripped 3 bases from V and 10 bases from J, with 11 bases between. CDR3 sequence: CASSSVGQEQFF. In nucleotides, the CDR3 is TGCGCCAGCAGCTCGGTGGGACAAGAGCAGTTCTTC.

The chain uses TRBV19 and TRBJ1-2; no reliable D call. Germline CDR1 and CDR2: LNHDA and SQIVND (reference sequence). CDR3 length: 11 amino acids. Between the trimmed V and J ends, which lost 7 bases and 7 bases, there was a span of 10 bases. As DNA, the CDR3 is TGTGCCAGTATCGGGGTTTTTGGCTACACCTTC. Its protein is CASIGVFGYTF.

This clone was detected only once. Within the sample, other DNA sequences also encode this same CDR3. The gene calls are TRBV2 and TRBJ2-7, with D perhaps assigned TRBD1 or TRBD2 (5 bases each). Trimming pared 7 bases from V and 0 bases from J, leaving 10 bases between. Germline V CDR1 and CDR2: SNHLY, FYNNEI. The CDR3 sequence is 13 residues long. The CDR3 protein is CASTAGSSYEQYF. In DNA form, the CDR3 reads TGTGCCAGCACGGCAGGGAGCTCCTACGAGCAGTACTTC. Complete variable domain (other parts from reference TRBV2 and TRBJ2-7): EPEVTQTPSHQVTQMGQEVILRCVPISNHLYFYWYRQILGQKVEFLVSFYNNEISEKSEIFDDQFSVERPDGSNFTLKIRSTKLEDSAMYFCASTAGSSYEQYFGPGTRLTVT.

The chain uses TRBV27 and TRBJ2-7; D may be TRBD1 (6 bases). Trimming removed 4 bases from V and 2 bases from J, with 12 bases in between. Germline CDR1 reads MNHEY; CDR2 reads SMNVEV (reference sequence). This CDR3 is 14 amino acids long. The CDR3 reads CASSSDRQAYEQYF. The CDR3 coding sequence is TGTGCCAGCAGTTCCGACCGACAGGCCTACGAGCAGTACTTC.

This chain connects TRBV2 to TRBJ2-7; 8 bases are a match to TRBD1. The CDR3 is 12 amino acids. V lost 5 bases and J lost 11; bases outside the gene matches: 8. Per the germline V gene, CDR1 is SNHLY and CDR2 is FYNNEI. Written as DNA, the CDR3 is TGTGCCAGCAGTAATCGACAGGGGTTGGAGTACTTC. It is translated as CASSNRQGLEYF.